The source of this TCR beta chain is a study of response to subunit inactivated influenza vaccine. Points from the study as a whole: The authors put forward the suggestion that each seasonal influenza vaccination may bring in only a limited number of new T cells.

Trimming removed 6 bases from V and 2 bases from J; junction bases left unmatched: 6. From germline, CDR1 is SGHDN and CDR2 FVKESK. CDR3 length: 15 amino acids. Worth noting for this clonotype: Its antigen is not known.

TCRdb reprocessed the RT-PCR reads via MiXCR and lists one record per CDR3 protein. The sample has 450,000 to 600,000 distinct CDR3 sequences; approximately 6.9% are singletons. The sample consisted of PBMCs from blood, taken roughly 24 months after vaccination. The chain carries TRBV14 and TRBJ2-7, with TRBD1 matching 11 bases. The receptor's source is a man between 50 and 69 years old who received an inactivated influenza vaccine. The CDR3 here is CASSRTGGRAYEQYF. The CDR3 DNA follows: TGTGCCAGCAGTCGGACAGGGGGCAGAGCCTACGAGCAGTACTTC.